Shown below are 22 T cell receptor beta chains from a single sample sequenced in a study of OX40 agonist ivuxolimab in advanced cancers. The protocol was immunoSEQ multiplex PCR, while the TCRdb copy is restricted to in-frame clones and leaves out a portion. The sample holds tens of thousands of clones, 70% to 90% seen once. The sequenced sample was CD4+ or CD8+ T cells sorted from blood, obtained in a trial of the OX40 agonist ivuxolimab. The receptors originated from an adult with an advanced solid tumor such as melanoma, head and neck, liver or kidney cancer.

This chain joins TRBV28 and TRBJ2-3; 7 nucleotides match TRBD1. The CDR3 loop spans 15 amino acids. The junction had 7 bases not matched to a gene; V was cut back by 5 bases and J by 2 bases. CDR1 and CDR2 (germline): MDHEN, SYDVKM. CDR3 DNA sequence: TGTGCCAGCAGTCAGGGACAGACATACACAGATACGCAGTATTTT. Its translation is CASSQGQTYTDTQYF.

This clone was recorded once. A junction end diverges from the germline sequence, so it may reflect a read error. The V call is TRBV7-7, the J call TRBJ2-2; D is unclear. The length of the CDR3 is 13 residues. Germline V gene data show CDR1 as SSHAT and CDR2 as FNYEAQ (reference sequence). CDR3 nucleotides: TGTGCTAGCAGCTTAGCCCGGGCCGGGGAGCTGTTTTTT. It codes for CASSLARAGELFF. The full variable domain, rest sourced from reference TRBV7-7 and TRBJ2-2, is GAGVSQSPRYKVTKRGQDVTLRCDPISSHATLYWYQQALGQGPEFLTYFNYEAQPDKSGLPSDRFSAERPEGSISTLTIQRTEQRDSAMYRCASSLARAGELFFGEGSRLTVL.

This chain connects TRBV6-5 to TRBJ1-5; weak D call: TRBD1 (5 bases). Trimming cost V 5 bases and J 5 bases, with 10 bases left between them. Per germline, CDR1 MNHEY and CDR2 SVGAGI. CDR3 size: 13 residues. The DNA for the CDR3 is TGTGCCAGCAGTAGGGGTCCGTATCAGCCCCAGCATTTT. Protein sequence: CASSRGPYQPQHF.

The chain combines TRBV28 with TRBJ2-4; D is possibly TRBD1 or TRBD2 (5 bases each). Trimming cost V 7 bases and J 5 bases, with 18 bases left between them. CDR3 length: 15 residues. Germline V gives CDR1 MDHEN, CDR2 SYDVKM. The CDR3 spells CASTPGPKRENIQYF. The DNA for the CDR3 is TGTGCCAGCACCCCGGGGCCAAAAAGGGAAAACATTCAGTACTTC.

This clone was seen more than once but under ten times. This chain connects TRBV13 to TRBJ1-1; D unclear. V dropped 4 bases and J dropped 4 bases, with 16 bases sitting between them. The CDR3 extends over 15 amino acids. In germline, CDR1 is PRHDT, CDR2 FYEKMQ (reference sequence). The CDR3 region is CASSSNVWRSTEAFF. In nucleotides, the CDR3 is TGTGCCAGCAGCTCAAATGTATGGCGTTCCACTGAAGCTTTCTTT.

The CDR3 here is CASRVSGDRGTYEQYF. The DNA for the CDR3 is TGTGCCAGCAGAGTATCCGGGGACAGGGGAACCTACGAGCAGTACTTC. This chain uses TRBV6-6 with TRBJ2-7, with 10 nucleotides matching TRBD1. The junction had 10 bases not matched to a gene; V was cut back by 6 bases and J by 2 bases. This CDR3 region has 16 residues. Per germline, CDR1 MNHNY and CDR2 SVGAGI (reference sequence).

As concerns this clone: Other DNA sequences from this sample encode an identical CDR3 as well. The J gene is TRBJ2-7, the V gene TRBV28; 9 nucleotides align to TRBD1. CDR3 length equals 14 residues. The V gene end was trimmed by 4 bases and the J gene end by 4 bases; junction bases not matched to a gene: 5. The germline gives CDR1 MDHEN, CDR2 SYDVKM. The CDR3 coding sequence is TGTGCCAGCAGTTCGGGACAGGGACCTTACGAGCAGTACTTC. As protein: CASSSGQGPYEQYF.

The rearrangement uses TRBV5-1 and TRBJ2-3; D unclear. Germline CDR1 reads SGHRS; CDR2 reads YFSETQ. V dropped 4 bases and J dropped 2 bases, with 11 bases sitting between them. The CDR3 is made up of 14 amino acids. The CDR3: CASSPEDSTDTQYF. The DNA of the CDR3 is TGCGCCAGCAGCCCTGAGGATTCCACAGATACGCAGTATTTT.

This chain links TRBV30 with TRBJ2-1, with D perhaps matching TRBD1 (5 bases). V dropped 0 bases and J dropped 9 bases, with 12 bases sitting between them. Germline values: CDR1 GTSNPN, CDR2 SVGIG (reference sequence). The CDR3 spans 13 residues. For the CDR3, the DNA is TGTGCCTGGAGTGTAAGGTGGGGCGGTGAGCAGTTCTTC. Its translation: CAWSVRWGGEQFF. Supplemented by reference TRBV30 and TRBJ2-1, the full variable domain reads SQTIHQWPATLVQPVGSPLSLECTVEGTSNPNLYWYRQAAGRGLQLLFYSVGIGQISSEVPQNLSASRPQDRQFILSSKKLLLSDSGFYLCAWSVRWGGEQFFGPGTRLTVL.

The V gene is TRBV6-1, the J gene TRBJ2-3, with 8 bases fitting TRBD1. Trimming cost V 5 bases and J 5 bases; bases outside gene matches: 9. The CDR3 extends over 15 amino acids. Germline CDR1 reads MNHNS; CDR2 reads SASEGT. The CDR3 reads CASSPRQGMGDTQYF. DNA for the CDR3: TGTGCCAGCAGTCCTCGACAGGGGATGGGAGATACGCAGTATTTT.

The chain uses TRBV20-1 and TRBJ2-5; D not certain. CDR3 length: 10 residues. Germline V gene lookup returns CDR1 DFQATT and CDR2 SNEGSKA (reference sequence). Trimming pared 6 bases from V and 2 bases from J, leaving 4 bases between. The CDR3: CSALQETQYF. Here the CDR3 DNA reads TGCAGTGCCCTGCAAGAGACCCAGTACTTC.

The chain couples TRBV27 to TRBJ2-5; perhaps D is TRBD1 or TRBD2 (5 bases each). The end of the DNA fits TRBJ2-7 better, so the J call may be wrong. CDR1 is MNHEY, CDR2 SMNVEV, per germline (reference sequence). This CDR3 has 14 residues. The chain's CDR3 is CASSPGTRPYEQYF. The CDR3 bases are TGTGCCAGCAGTCCCGGGACCCGGCCCTACGAGCAGTACTTC.

This clone has only one observation. This chain joins TRBV5-4 and TRBJ2-5, with D perhaps being TRBD1 or TRBD2 (5 bases each). The CDR3 length is 13 residues. The germline V and J ends were trimmed by 1 base and 9 bases, with 13 bases remaining between them. Germline V gene data show CDR1 as SGHNT and CDR2 as YYREEE (reference sequence). The CDR3 sequence: CASSLQGAMSQYF. Here the CDR3 DNA reads TGTGCCAGCAGCTTGCAGGGAGCCATGTCCCAGTACTTC.

The V and J genes are TRBV7-2 and TRBJ2-4; the match to TRBD2 covers 8 bases. Germline CDR1 and CDR2: SGHTA and FQGNSA. J gave up 6 bases and V 1 base, and 8 bases lay outside the gene matches. CDR3 length equals 16 residues. CDR3: CASSLGPGGAGNIQYF. For the CDR3, the DNA is TGTGCCAGCAGCTTAGGCCCGGGAGGGGCGGGAAACATTCAGTACTTC.

The chain employs TRBV2 and TRBJ1-2, with D tentatively TRBD1 (5 bases). Per the germline V gene, CDR1 is SNHLY and CDR2 is FYNNEI. This CDR3 has 14 amino acids. Trimming pared 2 bases from V and 8 bases from J, leaving 15 bases between. The CDR3 here is CASSELRQGNGYTF. The CDR3 DNA reads as TGTGCCAGCAGTGAATTAAGGCAGGGTAACGGCTACACCTTC.

The chain recombines TRBV18 with TRBJ2-5; no reliable D call. TRBJ2-7 matches the DNA end more closely, so the J call is doubtful. This CDR3 spans 14 amino acids. In germline, CDR1 is KGHSH, CDR2 LQKENI. CDR3 bases: TGTGCCAGCTCACCACCGGGTTCGTCCTACGAGCAGTACTTC. Translated: CASSPPGSSYEQYF.

The chain combines TRBV15 with TRBJ2-3, with 7 bases fitting TRBD1. The germline CDR1 and CDR2 sequences are LNHNV and YYDKDF (reference sequence). The CDR3 runs to 16 residues. V dropped 2 bases and J dropped 6; count of bases not matched to a gene: 11. The CDR3 loop is CATSRYRDSPHDTQYF. CDR3 nucleotide sequence: TGTGCCACCAGCAGATACCGGGACAGTCCACACGATACGCAGTATTTT.

The J gene is TRBJ2-3, the V gene TRBV7-2, with D perhaps TRBD2 (6 bases). V shed 5 bases and J shed 0 bases, with 18 bases lying between them. CDR1 is SGHTA and CDR2 is FQGNSA in the germline V gene. The CDR3 sequence is 17 residues long. CDR3 sequence: CASSLGPSGSSTDTQYF. CDR3 bases: TGTGCCAGCAGCCTCGGCCCCAGCGGGTCTAGCACAGATACGCAGTATTTT.

The V call is TRBV2, the J call TRBJ2-1; 8 positions agree with TRBD2. Trimming took 2 bases from V and 6 from J; bases not matched to a gene: 6. Per the germline V gene, CDR1 is SNHLY and CDR2 is FYNNEI. The CDR3 covers 15 residues. The CDR3 here is CASSESREAGNEQFF. CDR3 sequence (DNA): TGTGCCAGCAGTGAATCGCGGGAGGCCGGCAATGAGCAGTTCTTC.

The chain recombines TRBV27 with TRBJ2-3; the D is unclear. The germline CDR1 and CDR2 sequences are MNHEY and SMNVEV (reference sequence). This CDR3 contains 13 residues. V lost 8 bases and J 6 bases, leaving 15 bases between the germline ends. CDR3 region: CASGLLPGDTQYF. DNA for the CDR3: TGTGCCAGCGGGTTATTGCCCGGCGATACGCAGTATTTT.

The chain couples TRBV5-1 to TRBJ2-7; 8 bases match TRBD1. The V and J ends lost 0 bases and 1 base, in that order; junction bases with no gene match: 6. The CDR3 is 16 residues long. CDR1 and CDR2 (germline): SGHRS, YFSETQ. The CDR3: CASSLEGGQVSYEQYF. The CDR3 DNA sequence: TGCGCCAGCAGCTTGGAGGGGGGACAGGTATCCTACGAGCAGTACTTC.

The rearrangement uses TRBV25-1 and TRBJ2-3, with D unclear. Trimming removed 6 bases at V and 1 base at J, with 8 bases between. The CDR3 has 13 amino acids. From germline, CDR1 is MGHDK and CDR2 SYGVNS. The CDR3 reads CASRGAGTDTQYF. The DNA for the CDR3 is TGTGCCAGCAGAGGAGCAGGCACAGATACGCAGTATTTT.